The TCR beta chain under discussion was sequenced for a study of monozygotic twins with inflammatory bowel disease. Study-wide findings and caveats: Among IBD patients, TCRbeta diversity (inverse Simpson) was lower than in healthy co-twins.

The CDR3 covers 15 residues. Germline CDR1 is SGHTA and CDR2 is FQGNSA. Incorporation of UMIs carrying a 6-nucleotide sample barcode was performed by template switching. TCRdb reprocessed the 5' RACE reads and reports one entry per CDR3 protein, with no DNA. The data include around 450,000 distinct CDR3 sequences; the top ten clones carry roughly 2.3%. On this clonotype: Antigen specificity is unknown.

Specimen: blood. The rearrangement joins TRBV7-2 to TRBJ2-3; TCRdb names TRBD2, which stays unverified in the absence of DNA. This clonotype originated in a human donor with ulcerative colitis or Crohn's disease, or a healthy co-twin of an affected twin (not recorded which). CDR3 sequence reads: CASGAAGGPSDTQYF. Using reference TRBV7-2 and TRBJ2-3 for the parts outside the CDR3, the full variable domain is GAGVSQSPSNKVTEKGKDVELRCDPISGHTALYWYRQSLGQGLEFLIYFQGNSAPDKSGLPSDRFSAERTGGSVSTLTIQRTQQEDSAVYLCASGAAGGPSDTQYFGPGTRLTVL.